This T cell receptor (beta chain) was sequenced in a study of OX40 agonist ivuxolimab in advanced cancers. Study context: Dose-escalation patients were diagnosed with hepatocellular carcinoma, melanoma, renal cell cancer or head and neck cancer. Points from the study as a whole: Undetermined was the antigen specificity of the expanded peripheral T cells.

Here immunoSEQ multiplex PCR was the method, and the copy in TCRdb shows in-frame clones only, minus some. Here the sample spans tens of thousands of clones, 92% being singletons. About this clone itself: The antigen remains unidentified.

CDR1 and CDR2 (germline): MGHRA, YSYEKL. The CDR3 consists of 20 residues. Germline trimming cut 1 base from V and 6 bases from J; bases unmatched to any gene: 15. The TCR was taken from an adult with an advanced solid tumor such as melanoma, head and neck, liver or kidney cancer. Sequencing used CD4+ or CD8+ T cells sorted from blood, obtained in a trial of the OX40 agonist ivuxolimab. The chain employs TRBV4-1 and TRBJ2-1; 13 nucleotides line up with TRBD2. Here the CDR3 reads CASSQATTATSGRLSNEQFF. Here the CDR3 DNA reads TGCGCCAGCAGCCAAGCGACCACAGCGACTAGCGGGAGGCTGAGCAATGAGCAGTTCTTC.